Below are 24 T cell receptor beta chains sequenced from a single sample in a study of PD-L1 blockade in urothelial cancer. The protocol was immunoSEQ multiplex PCR, while the TCRdb copy is restricted to in-frame clones and leaves out a portion. The sample lists fewer than 130,000 clones, around 85% occurring once. The specimen comprised PBMCs, sampled around atezolizumab (anti-PD-L1) treatment. The origin of the receptors is a man aged 50-59 years with urothelial cancer.

This rearrangement joins TRBV5-4 to TRBJ1-6, with 7 bases lining up with TRBD1. Germline CDR1 is SGHNT and CDR2 is YYREEE (reference sequence). This CDR3 contains 15 residues. Unmatched junction bases numbered 11, after V lost 4 bases and J lost 10 bases. The CDR3 here is CASSLPGQPYSPLHF. The CDR3 DNA reads TGTGCCAGCAGCCTACCGGGACAGCCTTACTCACCCCTCCACTTT.

The rearrangement links TRBV28 to TRBJ2-7; TRBD1 matches 9 bases. Germline loops: CDR1 MDHEN, CDR2 SYDVKM. CDR3 length equals 15 residues. Trimming removed 4 bases from V and 6 bases from J; junction bases left unmatched: 10. The CDR3 sequence is CASSSRGTGNPEQYF. CDR3 bases: TGTGCCAGCAGTTCGCGGGGGACAGGGAACCCCGAGCAGTACTTC.

V and J are TRBV4-1 and TRBJ2-2; 9 positions match TRBD1. CDR3 length: 15 amino acids. The J segment lost 9 bases and the V segment lost 4 bases, leaving 9 bases of the junction unmatched. In germline, CDR1 is MGHRA, CDR2 YSYEKL. CDR3 coding DNA: TGCGCCAGCAGCCTCGGGACAGGGTCGTACAGGGAGCTGTTTTTT. Translated: CASSLGTGSYRELFF.

The chain couples TRBV2 to TRBJ2-1, with D tentatively TRBD2 (5 bases). The CDR3 is made up of 13 amino acids. Trimming removed 2 bases at V and 10 bases at J, with 12 bases between. Germline assignment: CDR1 SNHLY and CDR2 FYNNEI. As DNA, the CDR3 is TGTGCCAGCAGTGAATTCGCGGGTTGGGAGCAGTTCTTC. Protein: CASSEFAGWEQFF. Based on the CDR3 plus reference TRBV2 and TRBJ2-1, the full variable domain is EPEVTQTPSHQVTQMGQEVILRCVPISNHLYFYWYRQILGQKVEFLVSFYNNEISEKSEIFDDQFSVERPDGSNFTLKIRSTKLEDSAMYFCASSEFAGWEQFFGPGTRLTVL.

J is TRBJ2-2 and V is TRBV4-1, with 10 bases matching TRBD1. The V and J ends lost 1 base and 4 bases, in that order; junction bases with no gene match: 3. Germline V gene lookup returns CDR1 MGHRA and CDR2 YSYEKL. The CDR3 contains 16 residues. This CDR3 reads CASSQVGQGRTGELFF. CDR3 coding DNA: TGCGCCAGCAGCCAAGTGGGACAGGGGCGCACCGGGGAGCTGTTTTTT.

The chain links TRBV6-5 to TRBJ2-2; TRBD2 aligns across 7 bases. CDR3 length: 16 amino acids. Losses at the gene ends were 4 bases for V and 1 base for J; bases not matched to a gene: 6. CDR1 is MNHEY, CDR2 SVGAGI, per germline. Here the CDR3 reads CASSSPGGRNTGELFF. The CDR3, as DNA: TGTGCCAGCAGTTCCCCGGGCGGGAGGAACACCGGGGAGCTGTTTTTT.

The rearrangement links TRBV29-1 to TRBJ2-5; 7 positions agree with TRBD1. CDR1 and CDR2 (germline): SQVTM, ANQGSEA. J was trimmed by 6 bases and V by 6 bases; bases with no gene match: 4. This CDR3 is built from 11 residues. CDR3 coding DNA: TGCAGCGTAGGGGGCGAAAAGACCCAGTACTTC. Its protein is CSVGGEKTQYF. Looking up the rest from reference TRBV29-1 and TRBJ2-5 gives the full variable domain: SAVISQKPSRDICQRGTSLTIQCQVDSQVTMMFWYRQQPGQSLTLIATANQGSEATYESGFVIDKFPISRPNLTFSTLTVSNMSPEDSSIYLCSVGGEKTQYFGPGTRLLVL.

The genes are TRBV5-1 and TRBJ2-3; D gene ambiguous. CDR3 length equals 14 residues. Germline V gene sequence: CDR1 SGHRS, CDR2 YFSETQ. Trimming took off 2 bases at V and 2 bases at J, with 9 bases between the two ends. The CDR3 nucleotides are TGCGCCAGCAGCTTCGACTCAGCCACAGATACGCAGTATTTT. Encoded protein: CASSFDSATDTQYF. Filled out from reference TRBV5-1 and TRBJ2-3, the complete variable domain reads KAGVTQTPRYLIKTRGQQVTLSCSPISGHRSVSWYQQTPGQGLQFLFEYFSETQRNKGNFPGRFSGRQFSNSRSEMNVSTLELGDSALYLCASSFDSATDTQYFGPGTRLTVL.

The V and J genes are TRBV6-5 and TRBJ1-4; 8 bases are shared with TRBD1. The CDR3 loop spans 12 amino acids. The V gene's germline CDR1 is MNHEY and CDR2 SVGAGI. V lost 10 bases to trimming and J lost 8 bases; unmatched junction nucleotides: 6. CDR3 in amino acids: CATGGMGEKLFF. DNA of the CDR3: TGTGCCACAGGGGGCATGGGAGAAAAACTGTTTTTT.

The sample holds one count of this clone. The genes are TRBV7-2 and TRBJ2-3; maybe TRBD2 (6 bases). V shed 2 bases and J shed 2 bases, with 14 bases lying between them. The CDR3 spans 16 residues. Per germline, CDR1 SGHTA and CDR2 FQGNSA. This chain's CDR3 is CASSLLQGLPTDTQYF. CDR3 nucleotide sequence: TGTGCCAGCAGCTTACTCCAGGGACTCCCCACAGATACGCAGTATTTT.

The chain employs TRBV2 and TRBJ2-3; 10 bases fit TRBD2. Looked up from germline, CDR1 is SNHLY and CDR2 is FYNNEI. J lost 0 bases, V lost 5 bases, and 2 bases had no gene match. The CDR3 sequence is 15 residues long. The CDR3 is CASSPSGSSTDTQYF. The CDR3 DNA reads as TGTGCCAGCAGTCCTAGCGGGAGTAGCACAGATACGCAGTATTTT.

The chain is built from TRBV7-7 and TRBJ1-4, with unresolved D. The CDR3 sequence is 12 residues long. Germline V gene data show CDR1 as SSHAT and CDR2 as FNYEAQ (reference sequence). This chain's CDR3 is CASGNAIEKLFF. The CDR3 DNA reads as TGTGCTAGTGGTAACGCCATTGAAAAACTGTTTTTT. Variable domain in full (rest from reference TRBV7-7 and TRBJ1-4): GAGVSQSPRYKVTKRGQDVTLRCDPISSHATLYWYQQALGQGPEFLTYFNYEAQPDKSGLPSDRFSAERPEGSISTLTIQRTEQRDSAMYRCASGNAIEKLFFGSGTQLSVL.

The V call is TRBV6-4, the J call TRBJ1-1; perhaps TRBD1 as D (5 bases). Trimming cost V 7 bases and J 8 bases, with 14 bases left between them. In germline, CDR1 is MRHNA, CDR2 SNTAGT. The CDR3 has 12 residues. CDR3 residues: CASIFDSEEAFF. The CDR3 DNA sequence: TGTGCCAGCATCTTTGACAGCGAGGAAGCTTTCTTT.

The chain joins TRBV7-2 to TRBJ2-3; TRBD2 is a possible D gene (5 bases). The germline V gene encodes CDR1 SGHTA and CDR2 FQGNSA. V lost 7 bases and J lost 6, with 20 bases in between. The CDR3 length is 15 residues. The CDR3 here is CASTPGSSLRDTQYF. The CDR3 coding sequence is TGTGCCAGCACCCCGGGGAGCAGTCTTAGGGATACGCAGTATTTT.

The gene calls are TRBV4-2 and TRBJ2-6; 10 bases agree with TRBD2. Germline lookup yields CDR1 LGHNA and CDR2 YNFKEQ. This CDR3 has 20 residues. J lost 3 bases, V lost 3 bases, and 14 bases had no gene match. CDR3 nucleotide sequence: TGTGCCAGCAGCCAGACCGGGACTAGCGTCCTCGCTTTTGGGGCCAACGTCCTGACTTTC. Translated, it gives CASSQTGTSVLAFGANVLTF.

This clone occurred once. The V call is TRBV7-2, the J call TRBJ1-5; 9 positions agree with TRBD1. The V and J ends lost 1 base and 6 bases, in that order; junction bases with no gene match: 4. Germline V gene data show CDR1 as SGHTA and CDR2 as FQGNSA. The CDR3 consists of 15 residues. The CDR3 DNA reads TGTGCCAGCAGCTTAGGGGACAGGGTTGGTCAGCCCCAGCATTTT. This encodes CASSLGDRVGQPQHF. The full variable domain, in which reference TRBV7-2 and TRBJ1-5 provide the parts outside the CDR3, is GAGVSQSPSNKVTEKGKDVELRCDPISGHTALYWYRQSLGQGLEFLIYFQGNSAPDKSGLPSDRFSAERTGGSVSTLTIQRTQQEDSAVYLCASSLGDRVGQPQHFGDGTRLSIL.

The genes are TRBV10-3 and TRBJ2-1, with D perhaps matching TRBD1 (5 bases). The CDR3 loop spans 15 amino acids. Germline V gene lookup returns CDR1 ENHRY and CDR2 SYGVKD. The CDR3 here is CASSWVSGSYNEQFF. As DNA, the CDR3 is TGTGCTTCATCATGGGTGTCAGGGTCATACAATGAGCAGTTCTTC.

The chain couples TRBV15 to TRBJ2-3, with 10 bases that match TRBD2. This CDR3 spans 20 amino acids. Germline V gene data show CDR1 as LNHNV and CDR2 as YYDKDF (reference sequence). Trimming cost V 3 bases and J 0 bases; bases outside gene matches: 15. Here the CDR3 reads CATSSRTSGYGGSSTDTQYF. The CDR3 DNA is TGTGCCACCAGCAGTCGGACTAGCGGTTACGGTGGGTCAAGCACAGATACGCAGTATTTT.

The chain couples TRBV5-1 to TRBJ1-1, with D possibly TRBD1 on 6 matching bases. The CDR3 extends over 14 amino acids. The V gene lost 4 bases and the J gene lost 5 bases, with 15 bases spanning the gap. Per the germline V gene, CDR1 is SGHRS and CDR2 is YFSETQ. Written as DNA, the CDR3 is TGCGCCAGCAGCCGGACAACAGGGATAACTGAAGCTTTCTTT. Its translation: CASSRTTGITEAFF.

The chain links TRBV5-1 to TRBJ2-7, with D possibly being TRBD2 (6 bases). The CDR3 has 14 amino acids. Germline loops: CDR1 SGHRS, CDR2 YFSETQ. Deletions cut 1 base from V and 3 bases from J, with 11 bases between. The CDR3 DNA sequence: TGCGCCAGCAGCTTGACCGGGAGTTTCTACGAGCAGTACTTC. This gives the protein CASSLTGSFYEQYF.

CDR3 DNA: TGTGCCAGCAGTTTGGACAACCCTAACTATGGCTACACCTTC. It codes for CASSLDNPNYGYTF. This chain connects TRBV6-6 to TRBJ1-2, with D perhaps matching TRBD1 (5 bases). Trimming cost V 4 bases and J 0 bases, with 9 bases left between them. CDR1 and CDR2 (germline): MNHNY, SVGAGI (reference sequence). The CDR3 runs 14 residues.

The V and J genes are TRBV7-3 and TRBJ2-1, with a weak D call TRBD1 (5 bases). V lost 1 base to trimming and J lost 5 bases, with 18 bases between them. This CDR3 is 17 amino acids long. Germline V CDR1 and CDR2: SGHTA, FQGTGA. CDR3 DNA: TGTGCCAGCAGCTTAAGGGTCCAGCTAGAAGGGGACAATGAGCAGTTCTTC. Translating it yields CASSLRVQLEGDNEQFF.

The chain links TRBV11-2 to TRBJ2-1, with D maybe TRBD1 (6 bases). The CDR3 contains 14 residues. Trimming pared 5 bases from V and 4 bases from J, leaving 12 bases between. Per the germline V gene, CDR1 is SGHAT and CDR2 is FQNNGV. The CDR3: CASSPQGLYNEQFF. In DNA form, the CDR3 reads TGTGCCAGCAGCCCACAGGGTCTTTACAATGAGCAGTTCTTC.

There are a few counts of this clone. The rearrangement uses TRBV15 and TRBJ2-3, with 8 bases matching TRBD2. This CDR3 contains 16 residues. Germline CDR1 and CDR2: LNHNV and YYDKDF (reference sequence). V trimming: 4 bases; J trimming: 4 bases; junction bases outside the gene matches: 10. The CDR3: CATSNQVSGSSDTQYF. CDR3 in DNA: TGTGCCACCAGCAACCAAGTCAGCGGGAGTTCAGATACGCAGTATTTT.